The T cell receptor (beta chain) under discussion was sequenced for a study of T cells in Graves' hyperthyroidism and ophthalmopathy. Study-wide results and limits: From stable hyperthyroidism, ophthalmopathy was separated by a 13 V-J model.

Those with hyperthyroidism were 18 to 65 years old, newly diagnosed, and ill for under 2 months. TCR beta CDR3 region amplification was performed from RNA transcripts. Primed by the HTBI set, a first-round RT-PCR was run on the TCR CDR3. MiXCR, applied by TCRdb to the multiplex PCR reads, yields one record per CDR3 protein. The profile shows about 290,000 distinct CDR3 sequences, 16% of them singletons. Worth noting for this clonotype: Its antigen is unknown.

Material for sequencing was blood. This receptor was obtained from a young man with Graves' hyperthyroidism.

The CDR3 nucleotides are TGTGCCAGCAGCTCCAGGGACCATCGGACCCAGTACTTC. Translating it yields CASSSRDHRTQYF. This chain links TRBV11-2 with TRBJ2-5; D possibly uses TRBD1 or TRBD2 (5 bases each). The CDR3 loop spans 13 amino acids. V was clipped by 4 bases and J by 7 bases, with 13 bases between them. Germline V lookup: CDR1 SGHAT, CDR2 FQNNGV.